This T cell receptor beta chain was observed in a study of vaccination effects on CD4 cells after COVID-19. Study summary: Two-dose vaccination with either BNT162b2 or mRNA-1273 was given to the participants.

Germline values: CDR1 LGHNA, CDR2 YNFKEQ. This CDR3 comprises 15 residues. V was pared by 1 base and J by 3 bases, with 3 bases of the junction left unmatched. Study-wide results and limits: The study enrolled few convalescent patients and sampled no early post-infection timepoints. In the late period after vaccination, infection- and vaccine-induced clones contracted markedly.

In the ViraFEST assay, antigen-specific CD4+ clonotypes were identified by expansion after peptide-pool stimulation. A 10-day culture period preceded the isolation of CD4+ T cells. Nobody among the vaccine recipients had prior SARS-CoV-2 infection (nucleocapsid antibodies were negative). Cultures of about 2 million PBMC per well contained around 11 IU/ml IL-2 plus 10 ug/ml peptides. About this clone itself: What it recognizes is unknown.

TCRdb's table, derived via immunoSEQ multiplex PCR, lists solely in-frame clones and lacks some. The table includes about 22,000 clones, around 74% detected once. Sequenced material: CD4+ T cells from PBMCs cultured with HCoV-NL63 spike peptides, taken before COVID-19 vaccination. The clonotype originates from a human donor who received a COVID-19 vaccine. The genes are TRBV4-2 and TRBJ2-7; 10 positions agree with TRBD2. CDR3: CASSQVASGSYEQYF. The CDR3 coding sequence is TGTGCCAGCAGCCAAGTGGCTAGCGGGAGCTACGAGCAGTACTTC.